The 17 T cell receptor beta chains reported below all come from one sample, sequenced in a study of metastatic and nonmetastatic thyroid tumors. Using MiXCR, TCRdb re-called clones from the PCR reads. Of 75,000 to 100,000 clones detected, 12% appear once; the ten largest clones hold over 9%. Thyroid surgery took place with no prior treatment in any patient. Sequencing was done on a sample of blood. Every receptor here comes from a female donor with papillary thyroid cancer or a benign thyroid nodule (not recorded which). Some clones in this sample may be carry-over from other donors' samples.

The chain's CDR3 is CASSVGANSPPGGSYEQYF. The CDR3 nucleotides read TGTGCCAGCAGCGTAGGGGCAAATTCTCCTCCGGGAGGGTCCTACGAGCAGTACTTC. The chain is built from TRBV9 and TRBJ2-7; 8 bases are shared with TRBD2. The germline gives CDR1 SGDLS, CDR2 YYNGEE. The CDR3 covers 19 residues. With 0 bases clipped from V and 1 base from J, the junction kept 15 bases outside the gene matches.

This clone has a count of ten or more. The J gene is TRBJ1-1, the V gene TRBV20-1, with D hard to call. CDR1 is DFQATT and CDR2 is SNEGSKA in the germline V gene (reference sequence). Between the trimmed V and J ends, which lost 6 bases and 0 bases, there was a span of 14 bases. The CDR3 is 14 residues long. This CDR3 is CSAPMNPMNTEAFF. The CDR3 DNA is TGCAGTGCCCCGATGAACCCCATGAACACTGAAGCTTTCTTT.

This clone has ten or more counts. The rearrangement links TRBV6-6 to TRBJ1-1; perhaps TRBD1 as D (5 bases). Germline V gene sequence: CDR1 MNHNY, CDR2 SVGAGI (reference sequence). The CDR3 extends over 16 amino acids. V lost 0 bases, J lost 7 bases, and 18 bases lay in between. The CDR3 region is CASSYSFEDRPSEAFF. The CDR3 DNA is TGTGCCAGCAGTTACTCCTTCGAAGACAGACCAAGTGAAGCTTTCTTT.

This clone was found a few times. This chain links TRBV6-1 with TRBJ1-1; TRBD1 aligns across 8 bases. The germline gives CDR1 MNHNS, CDR2 SASEGT. This CDR3 contains 16 residues. Losses at the gene ends were 5 bases for V and 0 bases for J; bases not matched to a gene: 8. DNA of the CDR3: TGTGCCAGCAGTCCGGGGACAGGTAGATTGAACACTGAAGCTTTCTTT. This sequence encodes CASSPGTGRLNTEAFF.

V gene TRBV7-2 combines with J gene TRBJ1-2, with D possibly being TRBD1 (5 bases). Trimming cost V 0 bases and J 0 bases, with 11 bases left between them. CDR1 SGHTA and CDR2 FQGNSA come from the germline V gene. The CDR3 has 16 amino acids. The CDR3 bases are TGTGCCAGCAGCTTAGCAGGGGCGATACCTAACTATGGCTACACCTTC. Its protein is CASSLAGAIPNYGYTF.

This clone occurred many times. The V call is TRBV20-1, the J call TRBJ2-3; 10 bases fit TRBD2. Germline assignment: CDR1 DFQATT and CDR2 SNEGSKA (reference sequence). V gave up 8 bases and J gave up 5 bases; unmatched junction bases: 7. CDR3 length equals 13 residues. CDR3 protein: CSSNRLAGDTQYF. In DNA form, the CDR3 reads TGCAGTTCTAACCGACTAGCGGGAGATACGCAGTATTTT.

This clone has a count of ten or more. CDR3 DNA: TGTGCCAGTTTGGGGAGGGGGTTCGGCAATCAGCCCCAGCATTTT. This translates into CASLGRGFGNQPQHF. The V call is TRBV28, the J call TRBJ1-5; D might be TRBD1 (6 bases). CDR1 MDHEN and CDR2 SYDVKM come from the germline V gene. With 9 bases removed from V and 2 bases from J, the gap between germline ends came to 17 bases. The CDR3 is 15 amino acids.

This clone has a count of ten or more. V is TRBV12-3 or TRBV12-4 and J is TRBJ2-3, with TRBD1 matching over 9 bases. V lost 7 bases, J lost 6 bases, and 11 bases stayed unmatched. CDR3 size: 15 residues. The CDR3 nucleotides read TGTGCCAGCACCCGGGGACAGGGTATGGTGGATACGCAGTATTTT. Translated: CASTRGQGMVDTQYF.

The sample holds a few counts of this clone. Since a much larger clone is just one base distant, this may be a read error. The chain is built from TRBV28 and TRBJ2-5; D not certain. CDR1 is MDHEN and CDR2 is SYDVKM in the germline V gene. Trimming took off 6 bases at V and 3 bases at J, with 11 bases between the two ends. The CDR3 covers 13 residues. CDR3 protein: CASRTMSEETQYF. CDR3 coding DNA: TGTGCCAGCAGAACTATGAGCGAAGAGACCCAGTACTTC.

The chain carries TRBV30 and TRBJ2-7; 8 positions agree with TRBD2. The ends lost 3 bases at V and 2 bases at J; junction bases unmatched: 12. Germline V CDR1 and CDR2: GTSNPN, SVGIG (reference sequence). This CDR3 has 16 residues. CDR3 amino acids: CAWSEAGVLAAYEQYF. Written as DNA, the CDR3 is TGTGCCTGGAGCGAGGCGGGGGTACTAGCGGCCTACGAGCAGTACTTC. The variable domain in full, completed from reference TRBV30 and TRBJ2-7, reads SQTIHQWPATLVQPVGSPLSLECTVEGTSNPNLYWYRQAAGRGLQLLFYSVGIGQISSEVPQNLSASRPQDRQFILSSKKLLLSDSGFYLCAWSEAGVLAAYEQYFGPGTRLTVT.

The table lists this clone with many counts. This chain links TRBV7-2 with TRBJ2-5; perhaps TRBD2 as D (6 bases). There are 14 residues in the CDR3. Per the germline V gene, CDR1 is SGHTA and CDR2 is FQGNSA. Trimming left V 4 bases short and J 2 bases short, with 11 bases between. The CDR3 sequence: CASSSRELQETQYF. CDR3 coding DNA: TGTGCCAGCAGCTCCCGGGAGTTACAAGAGACCCAGTACTTC.

V gene TRBV30 combines with J gene TRBJ1-1; D not certain. There are 15 residues in the CDR3. Trimming pared 3 bases from V and 2 bases from J, leaving 16 bases between. CDR1 GTSNPN and CDR2 SVGIG come from the germline V gene (reference sequence). This chain's CDR3 is CAWRWPRVGNTEAFF. CDR3 DNA sequence: TGTGCCTGGAGGTGGCCCCGTGTCGGCAACACTGAAGCTTTCTTT.

This clone was seen at least ten times. The chain links TRBV9 to TRBJ1-3; D is uncertain. The CDR3 sequence is 15 residues long. Germline loops: CDR1 SGDLS, CDR2 YYNGEE. V lost 3 bases to trimming and J lost 4 bases, with 14 bases between them. Here the CDR3 DNA reads TGTGCCAGCAGCGCCTCTGGCGCGTCGGGAAACACCATATATTTT. Translation gives CASSASGASGNTIYF.

In this sample, this clone turned up a few times. This rearrangement joins TRBV6-2 or TRBV6-3 to TRBJ2-7; 7 bases map to TRBD2. This CDR3 has 16 residues. The ends lost 7 bases at V and 1 base at J; junction bases unmatched: 13. CDR1 MNHEY and CDR2 SVGEGT come from the germline V gene. CDR3 loop: CASISPGGIRSYEQYF. CDR3 bases: TGTGCCAGCATCAGCCCGGGAGGTATAAGATCCTACGAGCAGTACTTC.

As regards this clone: Given a much more abundant clone one base away, this may be a read error. V and J are TRBV19 and TRBJ1-5; no definite D call. This CDR3 region has 17 residues. Germline V gives CDR1 LNHDA, CDR2 SQIVND (reference sequence). Between the trimmed V and J ends, which lost 3 bases and 1 base, there was a span of 16 bases. CDR3 DNA sequence: TGTGCCAGTAGTATTTGGCCAAGGGTAATAAGCAATCAGCCCCAGCATTTT. Translation: CASSIWPRVISNQPQHF. The complete variable domain, with remaining parts taken from reference TRBV19 and TRBJ1-5, reads DGGITQSPKYLFRKEGQNVTLSCEQNLNHDAMYWYRQDPGQGLRLIYYSQIVNDFQKGDIAEGYSVSREKKESFPLTVTSAQKNPTAFYLCASSIWPRVISNQPQHFGDGTRLSIL.

This clone was found many times. This chain connects TRBV12-3 or TRBV12-4 to TRBJ1-1; D perhaps matches TRBD1 (5 bases). There are 15 residues in the CDR3. Deletions cut 10 bases from V and 0 bases from J, with 18 bases between. CDR3 nucleotides: TGTGCCACCGCGCCGCCAGGGCCCCTGAACACTGAAGCTTTCTTT. Translating it yields CATAPPGPLNTEAFF.

At least ten counts were recorded for this clone. The chain combines TRBV5-1 with TRBJ2-3, with D possibly being TRBD2 (6 bases). V lost 4 bases and J lost 3, with 9 bases in between. CDR3 length: 13 residues. CDR1 and CDR2 (germline): SGHRS, YFSETQ. The CDR3 bases are TGCGCCAGCAGCCGTGGGAGGACAGATACGCAGTATTTT. Translation: CASSRGRTDTQYF.